These T cell receptor beta chains were read from a single sample in a study of T cell responses to AZD1222 COVID-19 vaccine. Sequencing was performed with immunoSEQ multiplex PCR; in TCRdb, only in-frame clones are kept and a portion is missing. The sample lists fewer than 180,000 clones; 92% were seen once. Sequencing used peripheral blood, obtained 28 days after the second AZD1222 dose. Every receptor here comes from an adult who received the AZD1222 COVID-19 vaccine. The CDR3 runs from the conserved cysteine through the conserved F or W. D genes are given only for firm matches. The size field is filled for only some rows; it gives once, few, many or a size class.

- | TRBJ2-7 | TRBV2 | - | TGTGCCAGCACTCTCGGTGGCTGGGAGCAGTACTTC | CASTLGGWEQYF
- | TRBJ1-1 | TRBV5-6 | - | TGTGCCAGCAGCGTTACAATGAACACTGAAGCTTTCTTT | CASSVTMNTEAFF
TRBD1 | TRBJ1-1 | TRBV11-3 | - | TGTGCCAGCAGCTACAACAGGGGGAATGTTGTGGCTGAAGCTTTCTTT | CASSYNRGNVVAEAFF
TRBD1 | TRBJ2-2 | TRBV5-1 | - | TGCGCCAGCAGCTTGGGGGACAGAGCCCGTTCCGGGGAGCTGTTTTTT | CASSLGDRARSGELFF
- | TRBJ2-2 | TRBV7-2 | - | TGTGCCAGCAGCGTGGACAGAAACACCGGGGAGCTGTTTTTT | CASSVDRNTGELFF
- | TRBJ1-1 | TRBV6-5 | - | TGTGCCAGCAGTTTTTTAGCGGGGACTGAAGCTTTCTTT | CASSFLAGTEAFF
- | TRBJ1-1 | TRBV28 | - | TGTGCCAGCAGTTCAAACCCGGGACAGAACACTGAAGCTTTCTTT | CASSSNPGQNTEAFF
- | TRBJ2-5 | TRBV11-2 | - | TGTGCCAGCAGCCCGGGGACGGGTGGGGTAGAGACCCAGTACTTC | CASSPGTGGVETQYF
TRBD1 | TRBJ2-3 | TRBV5-1 | - | TGCGCCAGCAGCTTCCGGACAGGGGGCACAGATACGCAGTATTTT | CASSFRTGGTDTQYF
TRBD1 | TRBJ1-2 | TRBV30 | once | TGTGCCTGGAGGGGGACAGAACGTAACTATGGCTACACCTTC | CAWRGTERNYGYTF
- | TRBJ1-1 | TRBV7-9 | few | TGTGCCAGCAGCTTAGTCGGGGGGTACCAATTGGCCATGAACACTGAAGCTTTCTTT | CASSLVGGYQLAMNTEAFF
TRBD1 | TRBJ1-2 | TRBV14 | once | TGTGCCAGCAGCCCCGTCTCGACAGGGGAAAGAGGCTACACCTTC | CASSPVSTGERGYTF
TRBD1 | TRBJ2-2 | TRBV5-1 | - | TGCGCCAGCAGCACCCCCGGGACAGGGAACACCGGGGAGCTGTTTTTT | CASSTPGTGNTGELFF
- | TRBJ2-7 | TRBV2 | - | TGTGCCAGCAGTGACTGGCGGGGATCCTACGAGCAGTACTTC | CASSDWRGSYEQYF
TRBD2 | TRBJ2-1 | TRBV5-4 | - | TGTGCCAGCAGTTCCAACCAGCGGGAGGGCCGCAATGAGCAGTTCTTC | CASSSNQREGRNEQFF
- | TRBJ2-2 | TRBV15 | - | TGTGCCACCAGCCCGACCGGGGACATTCCCGGGGAGCTGTTTTTT | CATSPTGDIPGELFF
- | TRBJ1-4 | TRBV2 | - | TGTGCCAGCAACACGGGCCGGAATGAAAAACTGTTTTTT | CASNTGRNEKLFF
TRBD1 | TRBJ1-6 | TRBV10-3 | - | TGTGCCATCAGTGACCCCCGGACAGGTCGAGATAATTCACCCCTCCACTTT | CAISDPRTGRDNSPLHF
TRBD2 | TRBJ2-7 | TRBV7-2 | - | TGTGCCAGCAGCCCCTTAGCGGGAGATCTCTACGAGCAGTACTTC | CASSPLAGDLYEQYF
- | TRBJ1-1 | TRBV7-9 | - | TGTGCCAGCAGCTTAGAGCAGTCTAAAGCTTTCTTT | CASSLEQSKAFF
TRBD1 | TRBJ2-2 | TRBV24-1 | - | TGTGCCACCAGTGTGAGTCTCGGGACAGGGGGTAACGGGGAGCTGTTTTTT | CATSVSLGTGGNGELFF
- | TRBJ2-2 | TRBV15 | - | TGTGCCACCAGCAGAGATCCACAGGGGAGGGCCGGGGAGCTGTTTTTT | CATSRDPQGRAGELFF
- | TRBJ2-7 | TRBV7-9 | - | TGTGCCAGCAGCTTGAGGTTCGGCGGAGACTACGAGCAGTACTTC | CASSLRFGGDYEQYF
- | TRBJ1-2 | TRBV19 | - | TGTGCCAGTAGTGCGGGTATACAGGCCAATGGCTACACCTTC | CASSAGIQANGYTF
TRBD2 | TRBJ2-1 | TRBV4-1 | once | TGCGCCAGCAGCCAGCCGGGACTAGCAGTGGGAAATGAGCAGTTCTTC | CASSQPGLAVGNEQFF
TRBD1 | TRBJ2-7 | TRBV5-5 | - | TGTGCCAGCAGCTTGGCGACAGGGGACGCCTACGAGCAGTACTTC | CASSLATGDAYEQYF
TRBD1 | TRBJ1-1 | TRBV10-3 | - | TGTGCCATCAGTTCCGACAGGGCGCCTGAAGCTTTCTTT | CAISSDRAPEAFF
TRBD2 | TRBJ2-7 | TRBV28 | - | TGTGCCAGCAGTTTGCGGGAGGGGTACGAGCAGTACTTC | CASSLREGYEQYF
TRBD1 | TRBJ1-2 | TRBV7-8 | - | TGTGCCAGCAGCTGGGACAGGGGGAACTATGGCTACACCTTC | CASSWDRGNYGYTF
- | TRBJ1-2 | TRBV15 | - | TGTGCCACCAGCAGAGATCGGGGGTCTCGGTATGGCTACACCTTC | CATSRDRGSRYGYTF
- | TRBJ1-1 | TRBV28 | - | TGTGCCAGCTACCCCGCGGGCACTGAAGCTTTCTTT | CASYPAGTEAFF
- | TRBJ2-1 | TRBV21-1 | - | TGTGCCAGCCGTGATAGCGGGAGGGCCTTTGATGAGCAGTTCTTC | CASRDSGRAFDEQFF
TRBD1 | TRBJ1-6 | TRBV30 | once | TGTGCCTGGAGTGTACAGGGGGGTTCACCCCTCCACTTT | CAWSVQGGSPLHF
TRBD2 | TRBJ2-5 | TRBV3-1/TRBV3-2 | - | TGTGCCAGCAGCCCGGGACTAGCGGGACCCAAGCCGAACTTC | CASSPGLAGPKPNF
- | TRBJ2-3 | TRBV30 | - | TGTGCCTGGAGTGTACAAGTTGTGCGGCATACAGATACGCAGTATTTT | CAWSVQVVRHTDTQYF
- | TRBJ1-4 | TRBV2 | - | TGTGCCAGCAGTGGGGATTGGACTAATGAAAAACTGTTTTTT | CASSGDWTNEKLFF
- | TRBJ2-2 | TRBV3-1/TRBV3-2 | - | TGTGCCAGCAGCCAAGAGACAGGTTTGGCGAACACCGGGGAGCTGTTTTTT | CASSQETGLANTGELFF
- | TRBJ2-6 | TRBV30 | few | TGTGCCTGGAGAAGGGGACGTCTGCAGACTGGGGCCAACGTCCTGACTTTC | CAWRRGRLQTGANVLTF
TRBD1 | TRBJ1-1 | TRBV6-5 | - | TGTGCCAGCAGTAACACAACAGGGGTTTTTTTCTTT | CASSNTTGVFFF
TRBD1 | TRBJ1-1 | TRBV9 | - | TGTGCCAGAAATAGGGACAGTTTTGTGCTCGTCACGGTTGAAGCTTTCTTT | CARNRDSFVLVTVEAFF
TRBD2 | TRBJ2-1 | TRBV5-1 | - | TGCGCCAGCAGCTTGGGACTAGCGTACAATGAGCAGTTCTTC | CASSLGLAYNEQFF
- | TRBJ2-7 | TRBV2 | - | TGTGCCAGCAATTACGGAACCTACGAGCAGTACTTC | CASNYGTYEQYF
- | TRBJ2-3 | TRBV4-1 | once | TGCGCCAGCAGCCAAGATCTGGTAAACACAGATACGCAGTATTTT | CASSQDLVNTDTQYF
TRBD1 | TRBJ2-5 | TRBV6-5 | - | TGTGCCAGCTCCTACGGACAGGGCCGAGGCGAGACCCAGTACTTC | CASSYGQGRGETQYF
- | TRBJ1-2 | TRBV10-2 | - | TGCGCCAGCAGTGAGAGGGGGGGGATGGCTAACTATGGCTACACCTTC | CASSERGGMANYGYTF
TRBD1 | TRBJ2-7 | TRBV19 | - | TGTGCCAGTAGTATTCAGACAGGGGCCGCCTACGAGCAGTACTTC | CASSIQTGAAYEQYF
TRBD2 | TRBJ2-2 | TRBV5-4 | - | TGTGCCAGCAGACACCCGATAGCGGGAGAGGACACCGGGGAGCTGTTTTTT | CASRHPIAGEDTGELFF
TRBD1 | TRBJ1-2 | TRBV7-2 | - | TGTGCCAGCAGCTTTACAGGGGGGAACTATGGCTACACCTTC | CASSFTGGNYGYTF
TRBD1 | TRBJ1-2 | TRBV4-1 | - | TGCGCCAGCAGCCAGCTAACAGGGGAATTAAGGTATGGCTACACCTTC | CASSQLTGELRYGYTF
- | TRBJ1-4 | TRBV3-1/TRBV3-2 | once | TGTGCCAGCAGCCATAATGGGCAGGAAAAACTGTTTTTT | CASSHNGQEKLFF
TRBD2 | TRBJ2-1 | TRBV7-2 | - | TGTGCCAGCAGCTTAAATGTCGGGAGGTCCACGTACGTTGAGCAGTTCTTC | CASSLNVGRSTYVEQFF
TRBD1 | TRBJ1-5 | TRBV10-2 | - | TGCGCCAGCAGCGTGGACAGGGCGTATCAGCCCCAGCATTTT | CASSVDRAYQPQHF
- | TRBJ1-5 | TRBV18 | - | TGTGCCAGCGCCTGGGGGAACAATCAGCCCCAGCATTTT | CASAWGNNQPQHF
- | TRBJ2-1 | TRBV14 | - | TGTGCCAGCAGCCAATGGGGGGGCCTAGCCTACAATGAGCAGTTCTTC | CASSQWGGLAYNEQFF